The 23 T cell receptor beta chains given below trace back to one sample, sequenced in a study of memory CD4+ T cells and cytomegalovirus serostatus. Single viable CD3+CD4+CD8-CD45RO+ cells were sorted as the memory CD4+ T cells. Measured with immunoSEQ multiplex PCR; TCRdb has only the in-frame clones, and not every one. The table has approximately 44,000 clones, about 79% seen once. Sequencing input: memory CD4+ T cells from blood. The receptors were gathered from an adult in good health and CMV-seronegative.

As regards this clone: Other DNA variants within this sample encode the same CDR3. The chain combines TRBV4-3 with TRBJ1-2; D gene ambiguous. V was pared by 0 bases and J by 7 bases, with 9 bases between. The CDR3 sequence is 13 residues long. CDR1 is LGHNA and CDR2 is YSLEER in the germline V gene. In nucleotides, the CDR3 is TGCGCCAGCAGCCAAGATATCGCAGGTGGCTACACCTTC. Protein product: CASSQDIAGGYTF.

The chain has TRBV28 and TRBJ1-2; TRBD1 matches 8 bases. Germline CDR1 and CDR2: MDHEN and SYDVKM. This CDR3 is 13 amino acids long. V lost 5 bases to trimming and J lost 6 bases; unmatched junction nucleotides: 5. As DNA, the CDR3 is TGTGCCAGCAGTGCGTCAGGGGGCGATGGCTACACCTTC. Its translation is CASSASGGDGYTF.

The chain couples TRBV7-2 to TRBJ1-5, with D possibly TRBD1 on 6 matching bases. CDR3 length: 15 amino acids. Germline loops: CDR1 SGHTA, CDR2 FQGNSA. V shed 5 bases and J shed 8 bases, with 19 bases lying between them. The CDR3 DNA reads TGTGCCAGCAGCGTCAGTTCGGGGGGCCAGGAGCCCCAGCATTTT. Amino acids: CASSVSSGGQEPQHF.

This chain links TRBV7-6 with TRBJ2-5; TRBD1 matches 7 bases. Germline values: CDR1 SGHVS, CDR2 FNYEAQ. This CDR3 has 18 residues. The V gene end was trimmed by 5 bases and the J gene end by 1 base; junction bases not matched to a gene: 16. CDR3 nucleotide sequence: TGTGCCAGCAGCCAATCCACTCGGACAGGCCAAGGCCAAGAGACCCAGTACTTC. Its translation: CASSQSTRTGQGQETQYF.

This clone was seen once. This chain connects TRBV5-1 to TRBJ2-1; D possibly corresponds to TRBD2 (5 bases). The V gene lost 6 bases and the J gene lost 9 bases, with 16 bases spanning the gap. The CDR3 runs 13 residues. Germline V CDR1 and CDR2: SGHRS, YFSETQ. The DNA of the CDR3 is TGCGCCAGCAAAATTGGAGTAGGAGGTGAGCAGTTCTTC. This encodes CASKIGVGGEQFF. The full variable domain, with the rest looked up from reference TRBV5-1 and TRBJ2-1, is KAGVTQTPRYLIKTRGQQVTLSCSPISGHRSVSWYQQTPGQGLQFLFEYFSETQRNKGNFPGRFSGRQFSNSRSEMNVSTLELGDSALYLCASKIGVGGEQFFGPGTRLTVL.

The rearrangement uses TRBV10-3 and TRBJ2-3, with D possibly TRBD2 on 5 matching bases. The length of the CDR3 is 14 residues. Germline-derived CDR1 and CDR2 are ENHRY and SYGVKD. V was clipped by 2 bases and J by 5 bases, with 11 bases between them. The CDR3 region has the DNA TGTGCCATCAGTGAGCTAGAGGGTGAAGATACGCAGTATTTT. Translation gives CAISELEGEDTQYF.

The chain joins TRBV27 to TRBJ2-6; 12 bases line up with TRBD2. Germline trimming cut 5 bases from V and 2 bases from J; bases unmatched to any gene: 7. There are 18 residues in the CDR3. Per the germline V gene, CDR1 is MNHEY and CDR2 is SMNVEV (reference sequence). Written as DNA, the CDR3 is TGTGCCAGCAGTCCAAGACTAGCGGGAGTAGCTGGGGCCAACGTCCTGACTTTC. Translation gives CASSPRLAGVAGANVLTF. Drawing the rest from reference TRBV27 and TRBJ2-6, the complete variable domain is EAQVTQNPRYLITVTGKKLTVTCSQNMNHEYMSWYRQDPGLGLRQIYYSMNVEVTDKGDVPEGYKVSRKEKRNFPLILESPSPNQTSLYFCASSPRLAGVAGANVLTFGAGSRLTVL.

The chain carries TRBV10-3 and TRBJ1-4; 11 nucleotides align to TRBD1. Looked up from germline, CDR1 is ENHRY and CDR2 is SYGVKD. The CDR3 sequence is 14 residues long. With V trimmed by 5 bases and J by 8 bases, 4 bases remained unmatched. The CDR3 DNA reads TGTGCCATCAGTCGGGACAGGGGGAAGGAAAAACTGTTTTTT. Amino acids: CAISRDRGKEKLFF.

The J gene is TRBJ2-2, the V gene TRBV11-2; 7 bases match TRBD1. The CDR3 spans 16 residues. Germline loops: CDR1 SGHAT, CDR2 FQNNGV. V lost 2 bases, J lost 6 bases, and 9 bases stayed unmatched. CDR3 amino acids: CASSLTQQGIAGELFF. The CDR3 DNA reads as TGTGCCAGCAGCTTAACTCAACAGGGGATTGCCGGGGAGCTGTTTTTT.

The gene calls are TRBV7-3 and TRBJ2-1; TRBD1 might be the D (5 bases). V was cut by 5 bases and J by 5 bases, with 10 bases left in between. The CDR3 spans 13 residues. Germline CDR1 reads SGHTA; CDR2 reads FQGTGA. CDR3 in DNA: TGTGCCAGCAGCGATAGACAGAACAATGAGCAGTTCTTC. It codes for CASSDRQNNEQFF.

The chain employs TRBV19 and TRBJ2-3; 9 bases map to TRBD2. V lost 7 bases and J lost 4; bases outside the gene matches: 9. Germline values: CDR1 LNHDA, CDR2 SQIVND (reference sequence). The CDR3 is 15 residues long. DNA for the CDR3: TGTGCCAGTAAATCGCGGGGGGGAGCACCAGATACGCAGTATTTT. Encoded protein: CASKSRGGAPDTQYF.

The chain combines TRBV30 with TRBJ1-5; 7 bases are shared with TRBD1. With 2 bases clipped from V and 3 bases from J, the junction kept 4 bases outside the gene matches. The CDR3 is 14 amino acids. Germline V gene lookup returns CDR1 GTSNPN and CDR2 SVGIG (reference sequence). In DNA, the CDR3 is TGTGCCTGGAGTACAGGGACAGTCAATCAGCCCCAGCATTTT. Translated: CAWSTGTVNQPQHF.

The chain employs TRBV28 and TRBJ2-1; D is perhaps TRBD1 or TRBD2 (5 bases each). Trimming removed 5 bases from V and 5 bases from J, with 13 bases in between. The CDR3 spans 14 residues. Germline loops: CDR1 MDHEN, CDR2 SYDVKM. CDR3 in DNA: TGTGCCAGCAGTGCCCACGGGGACCACAATGAGCAGTTCTTC. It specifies CASSAHGDHNEQFF.

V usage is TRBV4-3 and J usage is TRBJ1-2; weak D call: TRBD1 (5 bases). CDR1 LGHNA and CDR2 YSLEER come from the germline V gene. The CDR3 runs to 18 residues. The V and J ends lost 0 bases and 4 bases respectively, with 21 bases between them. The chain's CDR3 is CASSQDSSGVGLGYGYTF. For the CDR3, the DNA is TGCGCCAGCAGCCAAGATAGCTCGGGGGTTGGCCTGGGCTATGGCTACACCTTC.

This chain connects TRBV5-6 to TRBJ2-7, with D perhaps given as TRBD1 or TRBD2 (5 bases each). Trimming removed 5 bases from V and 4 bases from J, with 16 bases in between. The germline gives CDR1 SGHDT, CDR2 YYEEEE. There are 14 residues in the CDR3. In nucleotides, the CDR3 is TGTGCCAGCAGGTTTGGGGGTGACGCATACGAGCAGTACTTC. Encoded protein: CASRFGGDAYEQYF.

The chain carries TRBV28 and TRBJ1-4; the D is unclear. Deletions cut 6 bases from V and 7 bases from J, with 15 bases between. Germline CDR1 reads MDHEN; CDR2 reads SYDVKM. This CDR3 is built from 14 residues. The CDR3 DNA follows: TGTGCCAGCAGCGTAAATGATGGTGGTGAAAAACTGTTTTTT. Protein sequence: CASSVNDGGEKLFF.

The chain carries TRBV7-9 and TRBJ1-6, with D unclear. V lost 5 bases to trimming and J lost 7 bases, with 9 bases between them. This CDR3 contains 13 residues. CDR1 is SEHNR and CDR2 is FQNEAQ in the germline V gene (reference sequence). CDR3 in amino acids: CASSPQANSPLHF. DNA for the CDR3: TGTGCCAGCAGCCCTCAGGCCAATTCACCCCTCCACTTT.

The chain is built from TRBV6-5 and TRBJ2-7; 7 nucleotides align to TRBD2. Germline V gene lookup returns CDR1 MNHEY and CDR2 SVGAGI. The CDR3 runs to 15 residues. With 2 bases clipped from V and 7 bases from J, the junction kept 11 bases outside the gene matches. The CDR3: CASSYASGYLGEQYF. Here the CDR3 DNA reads TGTGCCAGCAGTTACGCTAGCGGTTACCTGGGGGAGCAGTACTTC.

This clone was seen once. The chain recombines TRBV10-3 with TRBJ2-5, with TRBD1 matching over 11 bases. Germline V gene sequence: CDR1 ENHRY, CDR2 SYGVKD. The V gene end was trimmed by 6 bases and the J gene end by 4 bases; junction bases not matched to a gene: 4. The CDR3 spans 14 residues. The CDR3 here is CAIRGQGALETQYF. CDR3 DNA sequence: TGTGCCATCAGAGGACAGGGGGCCTTAGAGACCCAGTACTTC.

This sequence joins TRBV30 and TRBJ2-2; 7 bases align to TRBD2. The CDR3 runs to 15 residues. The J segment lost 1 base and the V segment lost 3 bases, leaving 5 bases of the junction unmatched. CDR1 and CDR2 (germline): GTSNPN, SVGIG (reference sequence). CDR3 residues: CAWRGGRKNTGELFF. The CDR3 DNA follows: TGTGCCTGGAGAGGCGGGAGAAAGAACACCGGGGAGCTGTTTTTT.

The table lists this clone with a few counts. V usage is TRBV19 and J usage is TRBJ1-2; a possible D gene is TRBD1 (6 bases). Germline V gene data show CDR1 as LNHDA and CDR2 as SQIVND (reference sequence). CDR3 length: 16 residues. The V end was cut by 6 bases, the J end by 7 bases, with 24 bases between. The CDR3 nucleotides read TGTGCCAGTAGACCCCTCGCCGGGACACCCCAAACTGGCTACACCTTC. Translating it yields CASRPLAGTPQTGYTF.

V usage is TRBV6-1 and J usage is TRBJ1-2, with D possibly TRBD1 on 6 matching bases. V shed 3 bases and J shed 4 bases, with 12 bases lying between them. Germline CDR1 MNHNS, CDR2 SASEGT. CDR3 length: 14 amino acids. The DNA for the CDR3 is TGTGCCAGCAGTGAGCGGGGGGGCACCTATGGCTACACCTTC. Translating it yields CASSERGGTYGYTF.

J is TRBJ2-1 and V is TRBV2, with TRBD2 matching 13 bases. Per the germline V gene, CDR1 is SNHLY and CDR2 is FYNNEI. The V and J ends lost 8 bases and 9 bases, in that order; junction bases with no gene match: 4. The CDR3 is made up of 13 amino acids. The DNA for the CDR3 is TGTGCCAGCGGACTAGCGGGAGTGGGTGAGCAGTTCTTC. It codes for CASGLAGVGEQFF.